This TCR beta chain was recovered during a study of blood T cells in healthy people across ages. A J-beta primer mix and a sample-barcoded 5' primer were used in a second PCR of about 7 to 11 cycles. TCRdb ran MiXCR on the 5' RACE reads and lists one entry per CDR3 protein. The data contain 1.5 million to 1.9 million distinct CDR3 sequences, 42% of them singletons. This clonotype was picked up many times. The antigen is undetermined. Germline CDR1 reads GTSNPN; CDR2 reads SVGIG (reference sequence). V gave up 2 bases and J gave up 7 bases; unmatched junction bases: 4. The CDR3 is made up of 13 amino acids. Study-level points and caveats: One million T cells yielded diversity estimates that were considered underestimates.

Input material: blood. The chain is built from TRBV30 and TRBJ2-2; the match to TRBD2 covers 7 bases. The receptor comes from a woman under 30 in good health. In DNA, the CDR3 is TGTGCCTGGAGTCTAGCGGAACACGGGGAGCTGTTTTTT. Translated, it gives CAWSLAEHGELFF.